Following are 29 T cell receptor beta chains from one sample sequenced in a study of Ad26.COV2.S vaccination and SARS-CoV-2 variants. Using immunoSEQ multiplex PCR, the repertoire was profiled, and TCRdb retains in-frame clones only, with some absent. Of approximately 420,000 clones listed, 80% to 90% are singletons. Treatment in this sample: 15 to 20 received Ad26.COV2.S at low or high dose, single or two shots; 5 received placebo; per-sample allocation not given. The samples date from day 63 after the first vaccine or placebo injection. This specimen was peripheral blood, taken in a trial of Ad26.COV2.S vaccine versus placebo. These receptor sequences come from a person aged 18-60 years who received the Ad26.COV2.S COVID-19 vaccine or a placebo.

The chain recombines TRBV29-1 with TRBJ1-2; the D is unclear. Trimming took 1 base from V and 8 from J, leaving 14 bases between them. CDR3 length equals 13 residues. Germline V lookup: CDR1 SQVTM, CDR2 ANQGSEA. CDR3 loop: CSVEVEVVTGYTF. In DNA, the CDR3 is TGCAGCGTTGAAGTAGAGGTCGTCACGGGCTACACCTTC.

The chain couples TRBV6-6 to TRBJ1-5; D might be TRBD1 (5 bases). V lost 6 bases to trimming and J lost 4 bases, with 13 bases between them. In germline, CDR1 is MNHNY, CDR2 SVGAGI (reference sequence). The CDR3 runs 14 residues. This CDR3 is CASRRGSFNQPQHF. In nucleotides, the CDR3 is TGTGCCAGCAGACGGGGCAGCTTTAATCAGCCCCAGCATTTT.

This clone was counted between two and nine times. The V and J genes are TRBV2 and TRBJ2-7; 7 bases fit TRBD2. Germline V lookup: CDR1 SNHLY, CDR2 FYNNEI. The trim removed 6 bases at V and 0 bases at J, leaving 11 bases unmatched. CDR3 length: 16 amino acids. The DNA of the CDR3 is TGTGCCAGCAGCGAAAGTAGCGGGTTCAGCTCCTACGAGCAGTACTTC. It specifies CASSESSGFSSYEQYF.

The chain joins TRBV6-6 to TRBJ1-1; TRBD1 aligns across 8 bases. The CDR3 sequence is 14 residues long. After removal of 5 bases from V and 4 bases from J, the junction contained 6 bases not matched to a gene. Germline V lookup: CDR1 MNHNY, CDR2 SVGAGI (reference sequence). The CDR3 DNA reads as TGTGCCAGCAGTCCAGGGGGCTGGAGCACTGAAGCTTTCTTT. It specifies CASSPGGWSTEAFF.

CDR3 sequence (DNA): TGCGCCAGCAGCTTGAAAGGGGACTACGAGCAGTACTTC. Its protein is CASSLKGDYEQYF. The J gene is TRBJ2-7, the V gene TRBV5-1; D possibly corresponds to TRBD1 (5 bases). Trimming shortened V by 1 base and J by 3 bases, and 8 bases separated the two germline ends. Germline-derived CDR1 and CDR2 are SGHRS and YFSETQ. This CDR3 has 13 residues.

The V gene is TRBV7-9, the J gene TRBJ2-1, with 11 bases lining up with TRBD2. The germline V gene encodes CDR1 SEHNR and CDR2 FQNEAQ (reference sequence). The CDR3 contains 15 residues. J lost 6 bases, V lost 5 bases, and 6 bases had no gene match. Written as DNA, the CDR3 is TGTGCCAGCAGCCGGGGACTAGCGGAGCTCAATGAGCAGTTCTTC. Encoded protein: CASSRGLAELNEQFF.

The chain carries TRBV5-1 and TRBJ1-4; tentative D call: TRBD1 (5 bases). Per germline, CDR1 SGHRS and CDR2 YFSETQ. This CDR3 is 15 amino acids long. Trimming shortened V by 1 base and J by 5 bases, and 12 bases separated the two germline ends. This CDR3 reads CASSLPGTENEKLFF. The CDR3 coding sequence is TGCGCCAGCAGCTTGCCAGGGACCGAGAATGAAAAACTGTTTTTT.

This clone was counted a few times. CDR3: CATRDSTGNTIYF. CDR3 bases: TGTGCCACCAGGGACAGTACTGGAAACACCATATATTTT. The rearrangement uses TRBV24-1 and TRBJ1-3; possibly TRBD1 for D (6 bases). Trimming took 7 bases from V and 2 from J, leaving 8 bases between them. CDR3 size: 13 residues. Germline V gene lookup returns CDR1 KGHDR and CDR2 SFDVKD.

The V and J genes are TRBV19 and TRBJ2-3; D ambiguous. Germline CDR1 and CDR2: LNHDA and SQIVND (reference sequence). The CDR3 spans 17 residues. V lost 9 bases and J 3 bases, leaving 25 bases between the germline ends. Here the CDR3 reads CASLGPTQSGATDTQYF. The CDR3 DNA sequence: TGTGCCAGCTTAGGCCCCACACAGAGTGGAGCTACAGATACGCAGTATTTT.

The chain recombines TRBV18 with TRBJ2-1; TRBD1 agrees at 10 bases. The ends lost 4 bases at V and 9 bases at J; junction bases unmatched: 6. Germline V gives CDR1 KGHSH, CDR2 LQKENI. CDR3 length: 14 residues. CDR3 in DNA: TGTGCCAGCTCACAGGGACAGGGGTCCGGTGAGCAGTTCTTC. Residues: CASSQGQGSGEQFF.

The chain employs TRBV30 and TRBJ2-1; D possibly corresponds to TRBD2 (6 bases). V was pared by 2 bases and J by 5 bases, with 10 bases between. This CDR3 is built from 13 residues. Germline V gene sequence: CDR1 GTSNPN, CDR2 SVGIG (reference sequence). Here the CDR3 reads CAWSTGGNNEQFF. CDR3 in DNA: TGTGCCTGGAGTACCGGGGGAAACAATGAGCAGTTCTTC.

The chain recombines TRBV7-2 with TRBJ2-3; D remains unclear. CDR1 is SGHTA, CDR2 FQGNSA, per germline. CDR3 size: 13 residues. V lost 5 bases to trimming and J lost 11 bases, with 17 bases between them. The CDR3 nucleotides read TGTGCCAGCAGCCTTATGAGGTCCAATAGGCAGTATTTT. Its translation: CASSLMRSNRQYF.

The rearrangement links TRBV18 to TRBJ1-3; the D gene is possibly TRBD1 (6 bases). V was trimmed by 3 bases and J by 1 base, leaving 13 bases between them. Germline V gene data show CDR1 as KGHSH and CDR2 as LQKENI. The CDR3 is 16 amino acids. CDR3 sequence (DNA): TGTGCCAGCTCACCTCAACAGGGTGCTTCTGGAAACACCATATATTTT. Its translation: CASSPQQGASGNTIYF.

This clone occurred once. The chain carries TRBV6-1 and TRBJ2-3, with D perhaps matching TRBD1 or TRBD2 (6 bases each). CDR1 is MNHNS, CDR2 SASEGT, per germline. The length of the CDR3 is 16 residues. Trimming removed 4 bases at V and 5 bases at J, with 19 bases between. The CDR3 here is CASSVFKGGQGDTQYF. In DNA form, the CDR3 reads TGTGCCAGCAGTGTCTTTAAGGGGGGCCAGGGAGATACGCAGTATTTT.

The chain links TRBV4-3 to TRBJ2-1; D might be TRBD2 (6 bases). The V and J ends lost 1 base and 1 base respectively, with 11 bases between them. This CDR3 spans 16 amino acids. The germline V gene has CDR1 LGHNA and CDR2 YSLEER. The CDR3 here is CASSQVIGTSYNEQFF. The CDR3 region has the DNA TGCGCCAGCAGCCAAGTGATAGGGACTTCCTACAATGAGCAGTTCTTC.

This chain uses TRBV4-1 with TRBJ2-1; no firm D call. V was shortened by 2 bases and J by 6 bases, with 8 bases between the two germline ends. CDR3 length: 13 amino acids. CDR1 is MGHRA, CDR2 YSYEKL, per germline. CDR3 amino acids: CASSQSDRNEQFF. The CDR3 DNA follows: TGCGCCAGCAGCCAAAGCGACCGCAATGAGCAGTTCTTC.

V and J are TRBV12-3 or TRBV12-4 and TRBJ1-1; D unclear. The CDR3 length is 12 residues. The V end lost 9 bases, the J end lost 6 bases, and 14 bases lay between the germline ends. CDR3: CASSGEGPEAFF. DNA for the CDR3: TGTGCCAGTAGCGGTGAGGGTCCTGAAGCTTTCTTT.

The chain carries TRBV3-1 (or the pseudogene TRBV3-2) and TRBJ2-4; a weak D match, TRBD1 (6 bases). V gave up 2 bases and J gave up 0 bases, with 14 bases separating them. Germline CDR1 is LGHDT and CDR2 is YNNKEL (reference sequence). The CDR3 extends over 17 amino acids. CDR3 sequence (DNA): TGTGCCAGCAGCCAATTAGTTACAGGGCTAGCCAAAAACATTCAGTACTTC. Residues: CASSQLVTGLAKNIQYF.

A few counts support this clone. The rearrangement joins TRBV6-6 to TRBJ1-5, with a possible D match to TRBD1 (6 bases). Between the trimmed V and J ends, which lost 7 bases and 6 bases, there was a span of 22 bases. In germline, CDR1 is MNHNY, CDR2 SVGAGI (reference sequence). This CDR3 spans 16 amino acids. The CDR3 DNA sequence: TGTGCCAGCACCCAGAGAGGGGCAGGGGTGAGTCAGCCCCAGCATTTT. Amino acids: CASTQRGAGVSQPQHF.

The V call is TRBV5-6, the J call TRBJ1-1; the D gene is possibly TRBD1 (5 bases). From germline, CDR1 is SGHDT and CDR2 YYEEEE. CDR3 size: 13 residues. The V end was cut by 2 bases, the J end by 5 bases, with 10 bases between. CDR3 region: CASSLLRATEAFF. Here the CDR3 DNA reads TGTGCCAGCAGCTTACTCAGGGCGACTGAAGCTTTCTTT.

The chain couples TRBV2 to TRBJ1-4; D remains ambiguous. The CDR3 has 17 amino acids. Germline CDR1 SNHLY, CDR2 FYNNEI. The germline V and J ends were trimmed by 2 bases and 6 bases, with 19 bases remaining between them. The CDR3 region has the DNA TGTGCCAGCAGTGAACGAGGTCGAGGCTTGCTGGATGAAAAACTGTTTTTT. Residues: CASSERGRGLLDEKLFF.

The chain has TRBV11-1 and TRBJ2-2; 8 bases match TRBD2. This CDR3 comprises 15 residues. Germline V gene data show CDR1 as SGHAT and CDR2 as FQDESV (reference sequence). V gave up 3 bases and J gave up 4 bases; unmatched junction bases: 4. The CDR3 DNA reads TGTGCCAGCAGCTTCGGACTAGCTAGCACCGGGGAGCTGTTTTTT. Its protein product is CASSFGLASTGELFF.

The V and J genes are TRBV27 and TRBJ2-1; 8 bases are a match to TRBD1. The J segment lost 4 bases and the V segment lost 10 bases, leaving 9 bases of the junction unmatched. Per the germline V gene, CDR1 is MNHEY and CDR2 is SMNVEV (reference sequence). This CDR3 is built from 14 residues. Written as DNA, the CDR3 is TGTGCCATCCCACCGGGACAGGTGTACAATGAGCAGTTCTTC. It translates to CAIPPGQVYNEQFF.

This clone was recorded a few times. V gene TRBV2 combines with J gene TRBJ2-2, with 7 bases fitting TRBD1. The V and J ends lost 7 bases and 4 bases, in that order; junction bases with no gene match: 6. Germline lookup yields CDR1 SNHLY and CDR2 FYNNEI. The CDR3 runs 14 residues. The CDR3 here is CASKGTDSTGELFF. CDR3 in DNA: TGTGCCAGCAAAGGGACAGATAGCACCGGGGAGCTGTTTTTT.

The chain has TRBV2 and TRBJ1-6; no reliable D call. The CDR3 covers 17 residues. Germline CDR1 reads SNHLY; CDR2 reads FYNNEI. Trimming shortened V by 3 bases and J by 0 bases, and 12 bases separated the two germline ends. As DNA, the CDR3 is TGTGCCAGCAGTGATCCAGGTGGAAGCTCCTATAATTCACCCCTCCACTTT. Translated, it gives CASSDPGGSSYNSPLHF.

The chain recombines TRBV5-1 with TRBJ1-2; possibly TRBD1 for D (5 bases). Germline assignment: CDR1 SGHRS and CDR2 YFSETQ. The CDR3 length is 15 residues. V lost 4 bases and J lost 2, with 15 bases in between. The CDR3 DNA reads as TGCGCCAGCAGCCCCCGAGGGGAGTTGAACTATGGCTACACCTTC. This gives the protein CASSPRGELNYGYTF. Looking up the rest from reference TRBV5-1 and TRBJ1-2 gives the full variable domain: KAGVTQTPRYLIKTRGQQVTLSCSPISGHRSVSWYQQTPGQGLQFLFEYFSETQRNKGNFPGRFSGRQFSNSRSEMNVSTLELGDSALYLCASSPRGELNYGYTFGSGTRLTVV.

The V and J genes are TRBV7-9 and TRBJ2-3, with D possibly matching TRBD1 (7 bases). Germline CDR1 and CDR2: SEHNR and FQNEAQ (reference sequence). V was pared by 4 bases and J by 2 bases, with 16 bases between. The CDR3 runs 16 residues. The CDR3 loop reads CASSSHTGEDTDTQYF. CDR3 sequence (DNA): TGTGCCAGCAGCTCCCATACAGGGGAGGACACAGATACGCAGTATTTT. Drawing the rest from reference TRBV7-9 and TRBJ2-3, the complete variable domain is DTGVSQNPRHKITKRGQNVTFRCDPISEHNRLYWYRQTLGQGPEFLTYFQNEAQLEKSRLLSDRFSAERPKGSFSTLEIQRTEQGDSAMYLCASSSHTGEDTDTQYFGPGTRLTVL.

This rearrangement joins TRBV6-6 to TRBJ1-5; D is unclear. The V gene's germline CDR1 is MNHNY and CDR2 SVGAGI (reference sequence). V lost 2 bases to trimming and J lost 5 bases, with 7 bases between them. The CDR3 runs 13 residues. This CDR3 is CASSYVGDQPQHF. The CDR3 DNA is TGTGCCAGCAGTTACGTCGGCGATCAGCCCCAGCATTTT.

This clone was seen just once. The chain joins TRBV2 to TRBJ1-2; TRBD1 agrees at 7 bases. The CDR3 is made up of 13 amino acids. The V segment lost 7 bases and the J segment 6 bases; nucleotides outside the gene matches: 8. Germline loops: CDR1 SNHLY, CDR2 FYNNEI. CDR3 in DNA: TGTGCCAGCAACTGGGGCAGGGGGGATGGCTACACCTTC. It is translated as CASNWGRGDGYTF.